This T cell receptor (beta chain) was sequenced in a study of OX40 agonist ivuxolimab in advanced cancers. Study background: The patients received ivuxolimab by intravenous route every 2 weeks at 0.01 to 10 mg/kg. Eligibility rules accepted prior anti-PD-1, anti-PD-L1 or anti-CTLA-4 therapy, and around 44% had some.

Blood draws occurred at baseline, cycle 4 day 1, and cycle 7 day 1. From germline, CDR1 is LNHDA and CDR2 SQIVND (reference sequence). The CDR3 loop spans 14 amino acids. V shed 2 bases and J shed 3 bases, with 9 bases lying between them. The protocol was immunoSEQ multiplex PCR, while the TCRdb copy is restricted to in-frame clones and leaves out a portion. The data contain tens of thousands of clones, around 90% of them singletons. The chain has TRBV19 and TRBJ2-3; tentative D call: TRBD2 (6 bases). The source is an adult with an advanced solid tumor such as melanoma, head and neck, liver or kidney cancer. The sequenced sample was CD4+ or CD8+ T cells sorted from blood, obtained in a trial of the OX40 agonist ivuxolimab. In DNA, the CDR3 is TGTGCCAGTAGTATAAAAGCGGGTACAGATACGCAGTATTTT. Residues: CASSIKAGTDTQYF.